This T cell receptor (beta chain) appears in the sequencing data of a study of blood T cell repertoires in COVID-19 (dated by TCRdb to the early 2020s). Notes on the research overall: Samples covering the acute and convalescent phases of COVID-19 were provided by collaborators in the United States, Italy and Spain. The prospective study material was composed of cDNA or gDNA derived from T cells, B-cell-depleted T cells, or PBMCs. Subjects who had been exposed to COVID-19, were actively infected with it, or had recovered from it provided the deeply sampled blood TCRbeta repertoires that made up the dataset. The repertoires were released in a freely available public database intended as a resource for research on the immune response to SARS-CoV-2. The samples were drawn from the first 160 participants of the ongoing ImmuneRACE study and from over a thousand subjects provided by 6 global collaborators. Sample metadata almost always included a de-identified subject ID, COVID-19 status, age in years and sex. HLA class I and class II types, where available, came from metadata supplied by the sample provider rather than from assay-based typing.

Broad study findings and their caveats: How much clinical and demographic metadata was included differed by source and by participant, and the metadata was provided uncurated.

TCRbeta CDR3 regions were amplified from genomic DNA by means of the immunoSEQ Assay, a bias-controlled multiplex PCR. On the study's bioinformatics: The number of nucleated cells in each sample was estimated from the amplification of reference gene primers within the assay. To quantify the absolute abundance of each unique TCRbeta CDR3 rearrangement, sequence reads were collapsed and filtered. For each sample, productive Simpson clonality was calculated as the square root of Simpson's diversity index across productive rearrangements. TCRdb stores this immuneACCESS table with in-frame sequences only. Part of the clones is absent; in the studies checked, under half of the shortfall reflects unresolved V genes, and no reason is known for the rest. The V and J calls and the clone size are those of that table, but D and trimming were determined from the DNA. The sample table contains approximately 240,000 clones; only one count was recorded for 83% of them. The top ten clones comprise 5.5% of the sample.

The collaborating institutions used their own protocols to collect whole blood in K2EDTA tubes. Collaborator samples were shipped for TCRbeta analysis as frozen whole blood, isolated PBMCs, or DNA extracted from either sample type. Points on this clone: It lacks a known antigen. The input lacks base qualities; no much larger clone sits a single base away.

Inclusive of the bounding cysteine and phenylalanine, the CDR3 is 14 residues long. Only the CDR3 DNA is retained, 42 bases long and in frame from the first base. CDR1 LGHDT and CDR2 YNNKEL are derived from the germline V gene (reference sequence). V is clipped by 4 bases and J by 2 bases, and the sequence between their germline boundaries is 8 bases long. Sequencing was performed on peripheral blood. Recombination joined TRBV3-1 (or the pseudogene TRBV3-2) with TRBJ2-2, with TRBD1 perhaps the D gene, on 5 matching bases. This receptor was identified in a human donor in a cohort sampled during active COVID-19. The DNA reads TGTGCCAGCAGCCCTCAGGGTAACACCGGGGAGCTGTTTTTT. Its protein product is CASSPQGNTGELFF.